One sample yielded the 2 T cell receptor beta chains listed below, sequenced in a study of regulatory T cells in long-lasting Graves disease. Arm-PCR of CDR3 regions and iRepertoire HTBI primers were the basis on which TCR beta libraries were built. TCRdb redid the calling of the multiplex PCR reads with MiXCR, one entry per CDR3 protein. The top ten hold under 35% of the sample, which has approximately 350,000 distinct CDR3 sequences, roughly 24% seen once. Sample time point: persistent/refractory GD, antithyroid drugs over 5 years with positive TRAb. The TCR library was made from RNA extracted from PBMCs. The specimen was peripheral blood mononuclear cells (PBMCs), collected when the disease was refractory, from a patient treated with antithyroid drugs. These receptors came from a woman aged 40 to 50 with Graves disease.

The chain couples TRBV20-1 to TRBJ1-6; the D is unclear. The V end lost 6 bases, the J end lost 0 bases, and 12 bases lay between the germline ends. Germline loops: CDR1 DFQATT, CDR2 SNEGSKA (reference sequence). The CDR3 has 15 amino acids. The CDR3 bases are TGCAGTGCACCGCGGAGCCGCTCCTATAATTCACCCCTCCACTTT. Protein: CSAPRSRSYNSPLHF.

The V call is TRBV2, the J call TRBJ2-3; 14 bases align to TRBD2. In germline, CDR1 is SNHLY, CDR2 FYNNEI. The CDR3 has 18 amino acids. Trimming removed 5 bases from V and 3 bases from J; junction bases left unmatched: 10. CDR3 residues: CASSQPLGLAGVTDTQYF. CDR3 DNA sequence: TGTGCCAGCAGTCAACCCCTGGGACTAGCGGGAGTAACAGATACGCAGTATTTT.